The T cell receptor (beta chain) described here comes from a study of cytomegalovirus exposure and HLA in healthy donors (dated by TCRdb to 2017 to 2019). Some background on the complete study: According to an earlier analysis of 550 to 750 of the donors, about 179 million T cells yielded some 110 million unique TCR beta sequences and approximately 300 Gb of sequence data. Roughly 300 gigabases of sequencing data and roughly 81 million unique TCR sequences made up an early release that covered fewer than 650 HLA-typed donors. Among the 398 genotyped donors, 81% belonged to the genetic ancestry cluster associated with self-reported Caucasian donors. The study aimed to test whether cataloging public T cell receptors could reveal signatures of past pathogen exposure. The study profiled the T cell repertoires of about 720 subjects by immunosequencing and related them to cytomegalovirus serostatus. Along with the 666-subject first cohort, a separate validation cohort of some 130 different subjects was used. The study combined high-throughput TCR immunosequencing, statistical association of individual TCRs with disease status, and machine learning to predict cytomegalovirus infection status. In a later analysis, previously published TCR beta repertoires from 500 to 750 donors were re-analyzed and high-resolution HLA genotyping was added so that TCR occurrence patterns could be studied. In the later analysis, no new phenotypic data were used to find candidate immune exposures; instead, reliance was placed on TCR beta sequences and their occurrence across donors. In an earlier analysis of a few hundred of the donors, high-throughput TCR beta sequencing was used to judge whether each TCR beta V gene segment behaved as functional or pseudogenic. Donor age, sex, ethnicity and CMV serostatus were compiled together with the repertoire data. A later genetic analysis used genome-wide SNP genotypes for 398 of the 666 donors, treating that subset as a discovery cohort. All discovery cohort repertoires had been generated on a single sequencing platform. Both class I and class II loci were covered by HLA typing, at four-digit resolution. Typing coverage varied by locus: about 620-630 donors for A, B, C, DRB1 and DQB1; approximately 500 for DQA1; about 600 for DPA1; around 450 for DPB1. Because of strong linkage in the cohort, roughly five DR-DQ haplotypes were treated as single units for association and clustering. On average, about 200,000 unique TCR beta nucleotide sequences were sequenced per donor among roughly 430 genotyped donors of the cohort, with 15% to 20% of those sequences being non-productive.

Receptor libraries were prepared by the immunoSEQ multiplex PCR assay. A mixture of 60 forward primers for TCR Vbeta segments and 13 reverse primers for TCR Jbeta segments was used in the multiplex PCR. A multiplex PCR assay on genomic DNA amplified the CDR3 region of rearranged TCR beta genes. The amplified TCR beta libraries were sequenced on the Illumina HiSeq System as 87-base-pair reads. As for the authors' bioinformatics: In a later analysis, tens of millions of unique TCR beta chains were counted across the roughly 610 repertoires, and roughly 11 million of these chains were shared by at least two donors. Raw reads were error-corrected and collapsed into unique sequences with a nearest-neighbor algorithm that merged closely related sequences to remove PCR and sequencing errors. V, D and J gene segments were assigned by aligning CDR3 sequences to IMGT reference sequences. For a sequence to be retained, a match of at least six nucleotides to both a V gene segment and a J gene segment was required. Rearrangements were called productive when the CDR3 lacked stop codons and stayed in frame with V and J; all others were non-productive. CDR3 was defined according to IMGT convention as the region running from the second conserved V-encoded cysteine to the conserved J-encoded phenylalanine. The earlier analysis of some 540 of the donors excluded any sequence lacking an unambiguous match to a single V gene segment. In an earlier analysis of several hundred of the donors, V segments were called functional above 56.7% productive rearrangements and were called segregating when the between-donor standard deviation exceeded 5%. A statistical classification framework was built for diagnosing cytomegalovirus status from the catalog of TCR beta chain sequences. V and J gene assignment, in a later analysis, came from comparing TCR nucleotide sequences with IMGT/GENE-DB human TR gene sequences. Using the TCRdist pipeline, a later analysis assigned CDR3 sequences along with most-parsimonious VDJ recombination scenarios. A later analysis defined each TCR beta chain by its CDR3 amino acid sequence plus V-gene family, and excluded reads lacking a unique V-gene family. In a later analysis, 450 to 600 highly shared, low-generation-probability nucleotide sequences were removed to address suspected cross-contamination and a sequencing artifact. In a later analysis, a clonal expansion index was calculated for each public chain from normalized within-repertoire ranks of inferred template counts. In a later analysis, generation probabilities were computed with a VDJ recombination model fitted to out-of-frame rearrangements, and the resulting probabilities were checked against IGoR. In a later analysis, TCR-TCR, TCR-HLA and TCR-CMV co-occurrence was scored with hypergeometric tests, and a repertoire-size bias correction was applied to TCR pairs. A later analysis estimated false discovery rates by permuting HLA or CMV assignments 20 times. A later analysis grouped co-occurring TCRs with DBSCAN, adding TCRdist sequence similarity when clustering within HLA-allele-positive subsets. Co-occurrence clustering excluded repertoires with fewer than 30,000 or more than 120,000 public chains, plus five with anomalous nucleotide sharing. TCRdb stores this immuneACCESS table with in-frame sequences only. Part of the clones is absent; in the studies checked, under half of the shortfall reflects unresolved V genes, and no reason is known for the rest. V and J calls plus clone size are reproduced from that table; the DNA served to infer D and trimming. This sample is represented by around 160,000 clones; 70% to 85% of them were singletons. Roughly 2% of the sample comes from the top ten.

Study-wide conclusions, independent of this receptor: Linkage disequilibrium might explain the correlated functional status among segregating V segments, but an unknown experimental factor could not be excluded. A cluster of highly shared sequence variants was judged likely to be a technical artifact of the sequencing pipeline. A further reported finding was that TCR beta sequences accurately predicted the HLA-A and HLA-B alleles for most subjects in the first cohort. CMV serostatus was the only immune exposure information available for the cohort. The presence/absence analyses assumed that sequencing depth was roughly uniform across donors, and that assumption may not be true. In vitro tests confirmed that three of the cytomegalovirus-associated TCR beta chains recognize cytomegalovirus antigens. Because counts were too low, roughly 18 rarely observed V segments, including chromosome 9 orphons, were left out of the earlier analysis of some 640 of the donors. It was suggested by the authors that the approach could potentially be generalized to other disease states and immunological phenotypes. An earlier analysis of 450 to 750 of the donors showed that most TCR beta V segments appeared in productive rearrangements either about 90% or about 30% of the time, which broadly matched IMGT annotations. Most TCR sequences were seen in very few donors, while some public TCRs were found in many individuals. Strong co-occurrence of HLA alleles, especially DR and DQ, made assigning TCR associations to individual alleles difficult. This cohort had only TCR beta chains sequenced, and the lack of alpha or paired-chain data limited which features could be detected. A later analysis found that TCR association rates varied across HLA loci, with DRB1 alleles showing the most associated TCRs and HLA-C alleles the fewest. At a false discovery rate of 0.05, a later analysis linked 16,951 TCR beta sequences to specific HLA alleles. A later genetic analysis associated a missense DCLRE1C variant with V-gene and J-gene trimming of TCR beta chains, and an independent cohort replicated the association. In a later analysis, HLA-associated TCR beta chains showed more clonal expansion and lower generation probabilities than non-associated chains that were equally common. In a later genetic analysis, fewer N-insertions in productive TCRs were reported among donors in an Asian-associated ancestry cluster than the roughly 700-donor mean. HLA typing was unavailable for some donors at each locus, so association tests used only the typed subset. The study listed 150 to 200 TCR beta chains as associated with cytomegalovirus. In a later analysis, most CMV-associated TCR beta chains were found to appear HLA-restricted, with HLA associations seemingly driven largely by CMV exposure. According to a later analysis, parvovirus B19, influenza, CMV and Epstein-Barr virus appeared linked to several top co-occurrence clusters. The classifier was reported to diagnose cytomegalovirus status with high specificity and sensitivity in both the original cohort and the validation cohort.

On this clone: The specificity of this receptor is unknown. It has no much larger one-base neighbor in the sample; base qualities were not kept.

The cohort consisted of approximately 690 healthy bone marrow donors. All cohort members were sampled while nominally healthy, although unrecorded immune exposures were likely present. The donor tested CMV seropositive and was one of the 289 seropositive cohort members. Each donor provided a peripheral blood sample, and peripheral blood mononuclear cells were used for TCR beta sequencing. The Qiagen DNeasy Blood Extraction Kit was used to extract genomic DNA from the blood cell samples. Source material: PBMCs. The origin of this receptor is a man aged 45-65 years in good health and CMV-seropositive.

The CDR3 corresponds to CAISEVWGEKDLYQPQHF. The nucleotides read TGTGCCATCAGTGAGGTGTGGGGGGAAAAGGACCTTTATCAGCCCCAGCATTTT. The chain is assembled from TRBV10-3 and TRBJ1-5; tentative D gene TRBD1, with 5 bases matching. From the cysteine through the phenylalanine, the CDR3 covers 18 amino acids. The CDR3 DNA has 54 bases and is translated from base 1. Trimming at the junction amounts to 2 bases on V and 5 bases on J, and the germline ends lie 22 bases apart. The germline V gene specifies ENHRY as CDR1 and SYGVKD as CDR2.